The 28 T cell receptor beta chains below were found in one sample sequenced in a study of blood T cell repertoires in COVID-19. Here immunoSEQ multiplex PCR was the method, and the copy in TCRdb shows in-frame clones only, minus some. The sample shows just over 650,000 clones, over 80% of them seen only once. Sample: peripheral blood. All receptors come from a woman between 18 and 29 years old with acute or convalescent COVID-19.

V gene TRBV6-2 or TRBV6-3 combines with J gene TRBJ2-7; 10 bases fit TRBD2. The CDR3 runs to 22 residues. CDR1 is MNHEY and CDR2 is SVGEGT in the germline V gene. The V segment lost 6 bases and the J segment 0 bases; nucleotides outside the gene matches: 26. CDR3 sequence: CASSPSPFRTSGVGTSSYEQYF. The DNA for the CDR3 is TGTGCCAGCAGCCCGTCCCCGTTTCGTACTAGCGGGGTTGGTACCAGCTCCTACGAGCAGTACTTC.

The count of this clone is one. The rearrangement uses TRBV10-3 and TRBJ2-1; maybe TRBD2 (5 bases). CDR1 ENHRY and CDR2 SYGVKD come from the germline V gene. The CDR3 runs 15 residues. V was pared by 4 bases and J by 4 bases, with 14 bases between. In DNA, the CDR3 is TGTGCCATCAGTGTCAAGGAGGAAGGATACAATGAGCAGTTCTTC. It is translated as CAISVKEEGYNEQFF.

This rearrangement joins TRBV2 to TRBJ2-3; D ambiguous. CDR3 size: 14 residues. V was trimmed by 6 bases and J by 4 bases, leaving 14 bases between them. Per germline, CDR1 SNHLY and CDR2 FYNNEI. This CDR3 is CASSPLMGADTQYF. The CDR3 DNA is TGTGCCAGCAGCCCTTTGATGGGCGCAGATACGCAGTATTTT.

The chain joins TRBV7-9 to TRBJ1-6, with D maybe TRBD1 (6 bases). This CDR3 has 14 residues. Deletions cut 3 bases from V and 5 bases from J, with 8 bases between. Germline V lookup: CDR1 SEHNR, CDR2 FQNEAQ (reference sequence). The CDR3 sequence: CASSFWTDNSPLHF. CDR3 in DNA: TGTGCCAGCAGCTTCTGGACAGATAATTCACCCCTCCACTTT.

This chain connects TRBV5-6 to TRBJ1-2; unclear D gene. Per germline, CDR1 SGHDT and CDR2 YYEEEE. Trimming removed 2 bases at V and 10 bases at J, with 9 bases between. The CDR3 loop spans 11 amino acids. The chain's CDR3 is CASSLLQIYTF. In DNA form, the CDR3 reads TGTGCCAGCAGCTTATTACAAATCTACACCTTC. Full variable domain (missing parts from reference TRBV5-6 and TRBJ1-2): DAGVTQSPTHLIKTRGQQVTLRCSPKSGHDTVSWYQQALGQGPQFIFQYYEEEERQRGNFPDRFSGHQFPNYSSELNVNALLLGDSALYLCASSLLQIYTFGSGTRLTVV.

This chain links TRBV18 with TRBJ1-4; no definite D call. The germline gives CDR1 KGHSH, CDR2 LQKENI. The V and J ends lost 3 bases and 6 bases respectively, with 23 bases between them. CDR3 length equals 18 residues. CDR3 protein: CASSPIKQLLQEYEKLFF. CDR3 DNA: TGTGCCAGCTCACCGATCAAACAGCTTCTCCAAGAGTATGAAAAACTGTTTTTT. Looking up the rest from reference TRBV18 and TRBJ1-4 gives the full variable domain: NAGVMQNPRHLVRRRGQEARLRCSPMKGHSHVYWYRQLPEEGLKFMVYLQKENIIDESGMPKERFSAEFPKEGPSILRIQQVVRGDSAAYFCASSPIKQLLQEYEKLFFGSGTQLSVL.

V is TRBV5-5 and J is TRBJ1-2; TRBD1 is a possible D gene (5 bases). Germline lookup yields CDR1 SGHKS and CDR2 YYEKEE (reference sequence). This CDR3 comprises 15 residues. V dropped 4 bases and J dropped 2 bases, with 15 bases sitting between them. The DNA of the CDR3 is TGTGCCAGCAGCGCCCTTGGGGCAGTCAACTATGGCTACACCTTC. Protein: CASSALGAVNYGYTF.

This chain links TRBV20-1 with TRBJ1-5, with a tentative D call TRBD1 (6 bases). The CDR3 is 11 residues long. Germline V gene sequence: CDR1 DFQATT, CDR2 SNEGSKA (reference sequence). V gave up 8 bases and J gave up 7 bases, with 12 bases separating them. DNA of the CDR3: TGCAGTTCCAGGGGAGCACAGCCCCAGCATTTT. It specifies CSSRGAQPQHF.

The chain uses TRBV29-1 and TRBJ1-2; a weak D match, TRBD1 (5 bases). Between the trimmed V and J ends, which lost 5 bases and 4 bases, there was a span of 11 bases. Germline V lookup: CDR1 SQVTM, CDR2 ANQGSEA. The CDR3 runs to 12 residues. For the CDR3, the DNA is TGCAGCGTTCAATTCGACAGCTATGGCTACACCTTC. Translating it yields CSVQFDSYGYTF.

The chain recombines TRBV7-9 with TRBJ1-1, with 8 bases identical to TRBD1. Germline V CDR1 and CDR2: SEHNR, FQNEAQ (reference sequence). With V trimmed by 4 bases and J by 0 bases, 13 bases remained unmatched. The CDR3 runs to 18 residues. In DNA, the CDR3 is TGTGCCAGCAGCTCCGGACAGGGAGGAGGACATATGAACACTGAAGCTTTCTTT. Translating it yields CASSSGQGGGHMNTEAFF.

This chain uses TRBV7-3 with TRBJ1-1; 9 bases agree with TRBD1. V trimming: 5 bases; J trimming: 4 bases; junction bases outside the gene matches: 8. Germline V gene lookup returns CDR1 SGHTA and CDR2 FQGTGA. The CDR3 runs 15 residues. The CDR3 coding sequence is TGTGCCAGCAGCCCCGGGACAGGGCAGACCACTGAAGCTTTCTTT. Translation: CASSPGTGQTTEAFF. The full variable domain, rest sourced from reference TRBV7-3 and TRBJ1-1, is GAGVSQTPSNKVTEKGKYVELRCDPISGHTALYWYRQSLGQGPEFLIYFQGTGAADDSGLPNDRFFAVRPEGSVSTLKIQRTERGDSAVYLCASSPGTGQTTEAFFGQGTRLTVV.

This rearrangement joins TRBV4-1 to TRBJ1-1, with TRBD1 matching over 8 bases. Germline CDR1 is MGHRA and CDR2 is YSYEKL. This CDR3 region has 16 residues. V shed 1 base and J 4 bases; nucleotides not matched to a gene: 8. The CDR3 spells CASSQGTGISGTEAFF. The DNA for the CDR3 is TGCGCCAGCAGCCAAGGGACAGGGATTTCTGGCACTGAAGCTTTCTTT.

The genes are TRBV7-6 and TRBJ2-4; 8 bases align to TRBD2. Unmatched junction bases numbered 10, after V lost 3 bases and J lost 0 bases. There are 18 residues in the CDR3. Per the germline V gene, CDR1 is SGHVS and CDR2 is FNYEAQ. The CDR3 DNA reads as TGTGCCAGCAGCTTTTCATCGCTAGCGGGTGTAGCCAAAAACATTCAGTACTTC. Translated, it gives CASSFSSLAGVAKNIQYF.

J is TRBJ1-1 and V is TRBV19; D is possibly TRBD1 (6 bases). Trimming left V 2 bases short and J 4 bases short, with 14 bases between. CDR3 length equals 15 residues. The V gene's germline CDR1 is LNHDA and CDR2 SQIVND (reference sequence). CDR3 sequence reads: CASSISGDGGTEAFF. CDR3 DNA sequence: TGTGCCAGTAGTATATCAGGGGACGGTGGCACTGAAGCTTTCTTT. The whole variable domain, remainder taken from reference TRBV19 and TRBJ1-1, is DGGITQSPKYLFRKEGQNVTLSCEQNLNHDAMYWYRQDPGQGLRLIYYSQIVNDFQKGDIAEGYSVSREKKESFPLTVTSAQKNPTAFYLCASSISGDGGTEAFFGQGTRLTVV.

This clone appeared once. The chain carries TRBV18 and TRBJ1-6; the match to TRBD1 covers 8 bases. The V and J ends lost 6 bases and 9 bases, in that order; junction bases with no gene match: 16. This CDR3 has 17 residues. CDR1 KGHSH and CDR2 LQKENI come from the germline V gene. The CDR3 DNA sequence: TGTGCCAGCTCCCCGGAGACAGGGGCGGTTAGAGGTTCACCCCTCCACTTT. Its translation: CASSPETGAVRGSPLHF.

This clone showed up just once. The chain recombines TRBV7-6 with TRBJ2-7; the D gene is possibly TRBD2 (5 bases). The ends were cut back, 6 bases at V and 1 base at J, with 13 bases in the middle. This CDR3 has 14 amino acids. CDR1 is SGHVS and CDR2 is FNYEAQ in the germline V gene. The CDR3 sequence: CASSLTGESYEQYF. In nucleotides, the CDR3 is TGTGCCAGCAGTCTTACCGGGGAGTCCTACGAGCAGTACTTC. Together with reference TRBV7-6 and TRBJ2-7, the CDR3 gives the full variable domain: GAGVSQSPRYKVTKRGQDVALRCDPISGHVSLYWYRQALGQGPEFLTYFNYEAQQDKSGLPNDRFSAERPEGSISTLTIQRTEQRDSAMYRCASSLTGESYEQYFGPGTRLTVT.

This chain joins TRBV5-6 and TRBJ1-5, with 7 bases identical to TRBD1. The germline CDR1 and CDR2 sequences are SGHDT and YYEEEE. The CDR3 is 15 residues long. The V and J ends lost 2 bases and 2 bases, in that order; junction bases with no gene match: 4. CDR3 loop: CASSLLDRGNQPQHF. The CDR3 region has the DNA TGTGCCAGCAGCTTATTAGACAGGGGCAATCAGCCCCAGCATTTT.

V is TRBV5-1 and J is TRBJ1-2, with 7 bases identical to TRBD1. Germline CDR1 SGHRS, CDR2 YFSETQ. With V trimmed by 2 bases and J by 3 bases, 7 bases remained unmatched. This CDR3 region has 15 residues. CDR3 loop: CASSFVTGEDYGYTF. The CDR3, as DNA: TGCGCCAGCAGCTTTGTCACAGGGGAGGACTATGGCTACACCTTC.

This rearrangement joins TRBV7-2 to TRBJ1-5; no reliable D call. The V gene lost 4 bases and the J gene lost 6 bases, with 10 bases spanning the gap. The CDR3 covers 13 residues. Germline values: CDR1 SGHTA, CDR2 FQGNSA. The CDR3 coding sequence is TGTGCCAGCAGCTCGCGAGTCCGTCAGCCCCAGCATTTT. It is translated as CASSSRVRQPQHF.

The table lists this clone with a few counts. The V and J genes are TRBV7-9 and TRBJ1-2; D is unclear. CDR3 size: 18 residues. V was clipped by 2 bases and J by 3 bases, with 22 bases between them. Germline V gene sequence: CDR1 SEHNR, CDR2 FQNEAQ (reference sequence). The CDR3 region has the DNA TGTGCCAGCAGCTTAAGTTCGGGAGGGCCCCCGTCAGACTATGGCTACACCTTC. Translated, it gives CASSLSSGGPPSDYGYTF. Full variable domain (remainder filled in from reference TRBV7-9 and TRBJ1-2): DTGVSQNPRHKITKRGQNVTFRCDPISEHNRLYWYRQTLGQGPEFLTYFQNEAQLEKSRLLSDRFSAERPKGSFSTLEIQRTEQGDSAMYLCASSLSSGGPPSDYGYTFGSGTRLTVV.

The chain links TRBV4-3 to TRBJ2-6; 7 nucleotides agree with TRBD1. The CDR3 covers 20 residues. Looked up from germline, CDR1 is LGHNA and CDR2 is YSLEER. Trimming took 0 bases from V and 3 from J; bases not matched to a gene: 14. The CDR3 DNA is TGCGCCAGCAGCCAAGACCTCGGGGACAGCGACGTCTTTGGGGCCAACGTCCTGACTTTC. This translates into CASSQDLGDSDVFGANVLTF.

The V and J genes are TRBV6-5 and TRBJ1-2, with D possibly matching TRBD1 (5 bases). The CDR3 has 10 amino acids. Germline V CDR1 and CDR2: MNHEY, SVGAGI. With 6 bases removed from V and 6 bases from J, the gap between germline ends came to 5 bases. As DNA, the CDR3 is TGTGCCAGCAGAGGGGATGGCTACACCTTC. Its protein is CASRGDGYTF.

In its sample, this clone was seen once. V usage is TRBV4-3 and J usage is TRBJ1-2, with D unresolved. From germline, CDR1 is LGHNA and CDR2 YSLEER. Trimming removed 4 bases from V and 5 bases from J, with 14 bases in between. The CDR3 contains 14 residues. CDR3 nucleotide sequence: TGCGCCAGCAGCCCCAGTCCAGCGCAGTATGGCTACACCTTC. This encodes CASSPSPAQYGYTF.

The chain recombines TRBV6-6 with TRBJ2-4; the D gene is possibly TRBD2 (6 bases). Trimming removed 8 bases from V and 1 base from J, with 18 bases in between. There are 16 residues in the CDR3. Germline V gives CDR1 MNHNY, CDR2 SVGAGI (reference sequence). For the CDR3, the DNA is TGTGCCAGCCGTCGACTCCCCGGAGGGGCCAAAAACATTCAGTACTTC. Translating gives CASRRLPGGAKNIQYF.

V is TRBV3-1 (or the pseudogene TRBV3-2) and J is TRBJ2-7; 7 bases fit TRBD2. This CDR3 is 15 amino acids long. Germline V CDR1 and CDR2: LGHDT, YNNKEL (reference sequence). The ends lost 4 bases at V and 1 base at J; junction bases unmatched: 7. CDR3 in DNA: TGTGCCAGCAGCCCGGTTATAGCGGGTTCCTACGAGCAGTACTTC. As protein: CASSPVIAGSYEQYF.

V and J are TRBV7-6 and TRBJ2-7; TRBD1 agrees at 8 bases. The CDR3 is 14 residues long. Germline CDR1 reads SGHVS; CDR2 reads FNYEAQ. J was trimmed by 7 bases and V by 0 bases; bases with no gene match: 5. The DNA of the CDR3 is TGTGCCAGCAGCTTAGCCGAGACAGGGGTTGAGCAGTACTTC. This gives the protein CASSLAETGVEQYF.

The chain recombines TRBV3-1 (or the pseudogene TRBV3-2) with TRBJ2-7, with unresolved D. The CDR3 loop spans 13 amino acids. V was cut by 3 bases and J by 1 base, with 7 bases left in between. The germline V gene has CDR1 LGHDT and CDR2 YNNKEL (reference sequence). CDR3 coding DNA: TGTGCCAGCAGCCACCTTAATTCCTACGAGCAGTACTTC. It codes for CASSHLNSYEQYF.

This CDR3 is CASSLRRGRGETQYF. The DNA for the CDR3 is TGTGCCAGCAGCCTTCGGCGGGGGAGGGGAGAGACCCAGTACTTC. This chain connects TRBV3-1 (or the pseudogene TRBV3-2) to TRBJ2-5, with 7 bases lining up with TRBD2. Losses at the gene ends were 4 bases for V and 4 bases for J; bases not matched to a gene: 9. The CDR3 consists of 15 residues. Germline V gives CDR1 LGHDT, CDR2 YNNKEL (reference sequence).